Reported below is one T cell receptor beta chain. Its antigen is undetermined. This entry comes from a study of cytomegalovirus exposure and HLA in healthy donors. Use of 60 Vbeta and 13 Jbeta primers characterized the PCR. TCRdb keeps only in-frame clones here, not all; method: immunoSEQ multiplex PCR. The sample holds about 140,000 clones, around 79% seen once. Findings of the study overall: Accounts indicate the classifier identified cytomegalovirus status with strong specificity and sensitivity. Sequencing depth across donors, presence/absence analyses assumed, was roughly uniform.

The V and J ends lost 0 bases and 10 bases respectively, with 14 bases between them. CDR1 and CDR2 from the germline V gene are SGDLS and YYNGEE. The CDR3 has 14 residues. The source of this sequence is a female donor in good health and CMV-seronegative. The sequenced material came from PBMCs. J is TRBJ1-5 and V is TRBV9, with D unresolved. Here the CDR3 reads CASSVGQEVKPQHF. The CDR3 nucleotides read TGTGCCAGCAGCGTAGGGCAAGAGGTGAAACCCCAGCATTTT.